The source of this T cell receptor (beta chain) is a study of cytomegalovirus exposure and HLA in healthy donors. Germline V gives CDR1 MNHNS, CDR2 SASEGT. This CDR3 region has 14 residues. V was cut by 8 bases and J by 7 bases, with 18 bases left in between. Study-wide results and limits: High specificity and sensitivity for cytomegalovirus status were reported for the classifier.

Amplification used 60 Vbeta primers and 13 Jbeta primers. This table comes from immunoSEQ multiplex PCR, and its TCRdb copy is limited to in-frame clones, with some not included. The sample lists around 130,000 clones; 60% to 80% were seen once. Turning to this clone: Antigen: not known.

The chain has TRBV6-1 and TRBJ1-5, with D perhaps matching TRBD1 (5 bases). The origin of this receptor is a woman aged 55-69 years in good health and CMV-seronegative. Sequences were obtained from PBMCs. The CDR3 DNA reads TGTGCCAGCCGGGGGACGGGCGGGGGGCAGCCCCAGCATTTT. Residues: CASRGTGGGQPQHF.